This T cell receptor (beta chain) was captured by sequencing in a study of graft-versus-host responses after intestinal transplantation. V was cut by 2 bases and J by 6 bases, with 11 bases left in between. The CDR3 is made up of 15 amino acids. The V gene's germline CDR1 is SGHVS and CDR2 FQNEAQ. The repertoire was sequenced with immunoSEQ multiplex PCR; TCRdb's copy has only in-frame clones and lacks some. This sample has roughly 56,000 clones, with under 95% found just once. The chain employs TRBV7-8 and TRBJ1-6; no reliable D call. The sequence came from a human patient who received an intestinal transplant, so some T cells may come from the graft donor. Source: PBMCs, taken less than 130 days after intestinal transplantation. CDR3 protein: CASSLRVSSNSPLHF. CDR3 sequence (DNA): TGTGCCAGCAGCTTAAGAGTTTCAAGTAATTCACCCCTCCACTTT.